Reported below is one T cell receptor beta chain. Its antigen remains unknown. These data come from a study of cytomegalovirus exposure and HLA in healthy donors. Overall study findings and caveats: In vitro, three CMV-associated chains proved specific for CMV antigens.

Clones were sequenced by immunoSEQ multiplex PCR, and TCRdb holds only the in-frame ones, with some missing. This table has some 290,000 clones, approximately 88% appearing once. Germline values: CDR1 SGHTA, CDR2 FQGNSA. The CDR3 is 15 residues long. The V and J ends lost 5 bases and 7 bases respectively, with 19 bases between them. The donors were in the roughly 110-subject validation cohort, distinct from the roughly 600-subject first cohort. Sequencing used PBMCs. The receptor was derived from a man aged 30 to 39 in good health and CMV-seronegative. The genes are TRBV7-2 and TRBJ2-3, with a weak D call TRBD2 (5 bases). CDR3 in DNA: TGTGCCAGCAGCACGGACTCTAGGACCGGGAATACGCAGTATTTT. The encoded protein is CASSTDSRTGNTQYF.